One T cell receptor (beta chain) is described in this entry. The data stem from a study of blood T cell repertoires in COVID-19. Looking at the study overall: Acute and convalescent COVID-19 samples came from the United States, Italy and Spain.

Here immunoSEQ multiplex PCR was the method, and the copy in TCRdb shows in-frame clones only, minus some. The sample records 90,000 to 110,000 clones, 80% being singletons. The sample consisted of peripheral blood. The receptor's source is a human donor in a cohort sampled during active or convalescent COVID-19.

The CDR3 nucleotides read TGTGCCAGTAGGCCATGGGGAGACTCTGGAAACACCATATATTTT. Translating gives CASRPWGDSGNTIYF. The chain carries TRBV19 and TRBJ1-3; D ambiguous. The V end was cut by 6 bases, the J end by 0 bases, with 12 bases between. The CDR3 loop spans 15 amino acids. Germline V gene lookup returns CDR1 LNHDA and CDR2 SQIVND (reference sequence).